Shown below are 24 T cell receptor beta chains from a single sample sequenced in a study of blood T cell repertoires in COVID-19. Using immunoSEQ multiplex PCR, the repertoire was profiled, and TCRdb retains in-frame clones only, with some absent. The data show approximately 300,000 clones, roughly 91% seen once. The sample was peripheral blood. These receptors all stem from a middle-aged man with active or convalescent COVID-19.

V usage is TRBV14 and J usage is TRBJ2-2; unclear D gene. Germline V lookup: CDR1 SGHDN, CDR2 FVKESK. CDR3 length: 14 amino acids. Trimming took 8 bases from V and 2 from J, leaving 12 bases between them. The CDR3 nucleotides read TGTGCCAGCTCGACTTTCTCTAACACCGGGGAGCTGTTTTTT. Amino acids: CASSTFSNTGELFF. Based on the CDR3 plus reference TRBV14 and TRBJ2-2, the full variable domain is EAGVTQFPSHSVIEKGQTVTLRCDPISGHDNLYWYRRVMGKEIKFLLHFVKESKQDESGMPNNRFLAERTGGTYSTLKVQPAELEDSGVYFCASSTFSNTGELFFGEGSRLTVL.

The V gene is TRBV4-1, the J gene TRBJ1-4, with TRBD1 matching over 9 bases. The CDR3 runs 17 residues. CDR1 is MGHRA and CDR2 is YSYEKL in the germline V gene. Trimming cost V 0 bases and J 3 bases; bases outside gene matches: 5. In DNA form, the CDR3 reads TGCGCCAGCAGCCAAGAGAAGGGACAGGGCGCTAATGAAAAACTGTTTTTT. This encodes CASSQEKGQGANEKLFF.

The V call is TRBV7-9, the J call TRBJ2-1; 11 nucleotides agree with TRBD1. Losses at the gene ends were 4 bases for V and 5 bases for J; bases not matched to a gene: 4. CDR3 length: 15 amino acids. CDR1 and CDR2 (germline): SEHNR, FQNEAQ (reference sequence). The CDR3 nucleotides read TGTGCCAGCAGCTCCGGACAGGGGGCTGACAATGAGCAGTTCTTC. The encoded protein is CASSSGQGADNEQFF.

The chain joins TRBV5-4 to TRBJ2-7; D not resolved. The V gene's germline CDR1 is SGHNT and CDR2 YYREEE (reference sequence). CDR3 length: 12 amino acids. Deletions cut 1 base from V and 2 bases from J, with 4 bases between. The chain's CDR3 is CASSLNTYEQYF. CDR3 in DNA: TGTGCCAGCAGCTTGAACACCTACGAGCAGTACTTC.

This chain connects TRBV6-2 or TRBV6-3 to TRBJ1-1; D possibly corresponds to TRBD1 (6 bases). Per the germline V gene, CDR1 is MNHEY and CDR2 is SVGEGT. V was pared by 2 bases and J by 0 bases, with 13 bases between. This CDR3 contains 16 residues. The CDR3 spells CASSYGQLTMNTEAFF. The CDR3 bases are TGTGCCAGCAGTTACGGACAGCTAACAATGAACACTGAAGCTTTCTTT.

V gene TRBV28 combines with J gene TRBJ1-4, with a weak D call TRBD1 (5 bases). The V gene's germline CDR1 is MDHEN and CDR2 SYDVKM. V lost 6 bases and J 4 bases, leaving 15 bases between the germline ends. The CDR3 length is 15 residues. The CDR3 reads CASRSGDRGNEKLFF. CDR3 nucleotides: TGTGCCAGCAGGTCGGGAGATAGGGGTAATGAAAAACTGTTTTTT. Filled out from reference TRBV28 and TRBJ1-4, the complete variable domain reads DVKVTQSSRYLVKRTGEKVFLECVQDMDHENMFWYRQDPGLGLRLIYFSYDVKMKEKGDIPEGYSVSREKKERFSLILESASTNQTSMYLCASRSGDRGNEKLFFGSGTQLSVL.

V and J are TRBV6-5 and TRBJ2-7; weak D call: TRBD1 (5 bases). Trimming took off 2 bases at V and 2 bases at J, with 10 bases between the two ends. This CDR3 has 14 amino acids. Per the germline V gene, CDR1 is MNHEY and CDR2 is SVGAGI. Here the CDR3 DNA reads TGTGCCAGCAGTTACGGCGACAGTGCCTACGAGCAGTACTTC. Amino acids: CASSYGDSAYEQYF.

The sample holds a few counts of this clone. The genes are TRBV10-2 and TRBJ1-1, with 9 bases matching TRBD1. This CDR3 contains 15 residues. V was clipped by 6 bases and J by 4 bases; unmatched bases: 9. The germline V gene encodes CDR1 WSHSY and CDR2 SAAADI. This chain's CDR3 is CASSSRQGVSTEAFF. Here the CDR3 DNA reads TGCGCCAGCAGCTCGCGACAGGGGGTTAGCACTGAAGCTTTCTTT.

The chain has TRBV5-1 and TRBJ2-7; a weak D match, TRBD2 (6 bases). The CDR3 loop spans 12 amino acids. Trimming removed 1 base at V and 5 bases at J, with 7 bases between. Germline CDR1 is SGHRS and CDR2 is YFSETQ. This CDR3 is CASSLPGDEQYF. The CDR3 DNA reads TGCGCCAGCAGCTTGCCGGGGGACGAGCAGTACTTC.

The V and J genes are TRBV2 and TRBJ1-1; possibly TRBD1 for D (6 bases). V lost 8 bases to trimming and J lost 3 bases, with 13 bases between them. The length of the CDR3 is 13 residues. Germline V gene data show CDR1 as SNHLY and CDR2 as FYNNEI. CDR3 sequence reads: CASALGADTEAFF. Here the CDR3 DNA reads TGTGCCAGCGCTTTGGGGGCCGACACTGAAGCTTTCTTT.

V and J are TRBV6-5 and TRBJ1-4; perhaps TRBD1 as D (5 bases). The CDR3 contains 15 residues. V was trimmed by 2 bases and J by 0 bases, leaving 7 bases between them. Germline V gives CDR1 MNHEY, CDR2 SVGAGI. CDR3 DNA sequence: TGTGCCAGCAGTTACGGGGGGTCAACTAATGAAAAACTGTTTTTT. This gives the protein CASSYGGSTNEKLFF.

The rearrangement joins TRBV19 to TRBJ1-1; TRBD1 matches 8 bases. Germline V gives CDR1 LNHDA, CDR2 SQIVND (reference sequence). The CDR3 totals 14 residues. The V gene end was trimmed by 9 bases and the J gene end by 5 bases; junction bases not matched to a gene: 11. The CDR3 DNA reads TGTGCCAGCCTCGTTCAGGGGGCGAATACTGAAGCTTTCTTT. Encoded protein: CASLVQGANTEAFF.

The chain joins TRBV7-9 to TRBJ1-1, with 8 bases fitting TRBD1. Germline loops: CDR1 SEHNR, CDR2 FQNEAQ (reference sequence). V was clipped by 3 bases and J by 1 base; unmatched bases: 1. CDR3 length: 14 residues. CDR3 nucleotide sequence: TGTGCCAGCAGCTTTGGACAGGGGAACACTGAAGCTTTCTTT. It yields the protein CASSFGQGNTEAFF.

CDR3 amino acids: CASSPEGGLNTEAFF. CDR3 bases: TGTGCCAGCAGCCCAGAGGGGGGGTTGAACACTGAAGCTTTCTTT. The chain has TRBV7-9 and TRBJ1-1; D may be TRBD1 (6 bases). The germline CDR1 and CDR2 sequences are SEHNR and FQNEAQ (reference sequence). V gave up 5 bases and J gave up 0 bases, with 13 bases separating them. This CDR3 is built from 15 residues.

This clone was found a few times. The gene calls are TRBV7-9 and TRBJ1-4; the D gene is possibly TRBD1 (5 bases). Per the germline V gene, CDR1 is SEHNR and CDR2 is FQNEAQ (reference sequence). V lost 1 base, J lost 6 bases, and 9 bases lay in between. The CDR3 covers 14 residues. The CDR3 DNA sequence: TGTGCCAGCAGCTTAGTGACAGTCGATGAAAAACTGTTTTTT. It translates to CASSLVTVDEKLFF.

The CDR3: CASSYRGVSLGKNIQYF. The CDR3 bases are TGTGCCAGCAGTTACCGAGGCGTTAGCTTAGGCAAAAACATTCAGTACTTC. The chain carries TRBV6-2 or TRBV6-3 and TRBJ2-4; D unclear. This CDR3 contains 17 residues. Trimming took 2 bases from V and 3 from J, leaving 17 bases between them. CDR1 is MNHEY and CDR2 is SVGEGT in the germline V gene.

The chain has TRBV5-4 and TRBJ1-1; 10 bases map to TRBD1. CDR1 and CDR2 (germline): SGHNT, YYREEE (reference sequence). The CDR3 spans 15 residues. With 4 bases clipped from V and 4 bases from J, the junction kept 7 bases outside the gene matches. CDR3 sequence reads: CASSNRDRGSTEAFF. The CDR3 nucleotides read TGTGCCAGCAGCAACCGGGACAGGGGTAGCACTGAAGCTTTCTTT.

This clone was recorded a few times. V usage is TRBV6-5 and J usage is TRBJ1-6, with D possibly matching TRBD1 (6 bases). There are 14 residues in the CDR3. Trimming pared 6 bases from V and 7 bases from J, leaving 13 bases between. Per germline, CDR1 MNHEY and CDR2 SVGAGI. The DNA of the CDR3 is TGTGCCAGCAGCACAGGGTTCGCAAATTCACCCCTCCACTTT. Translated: CASSTGFANSPLHF.

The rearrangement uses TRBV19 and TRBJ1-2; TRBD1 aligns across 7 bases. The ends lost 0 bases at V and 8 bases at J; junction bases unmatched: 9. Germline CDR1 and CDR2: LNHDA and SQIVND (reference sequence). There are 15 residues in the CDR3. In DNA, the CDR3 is TGTGCCAGTAGTATAGATCAAGGGACAGCGAAGGGCTACACCTTC. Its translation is CASSIDQGTAKGYTF.

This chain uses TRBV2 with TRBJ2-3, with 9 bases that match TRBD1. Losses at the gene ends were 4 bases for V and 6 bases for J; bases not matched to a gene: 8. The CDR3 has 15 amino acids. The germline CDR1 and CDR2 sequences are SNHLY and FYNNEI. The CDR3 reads CASSVSTGGWDTQYF. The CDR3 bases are TGTGCCAGCAGTGTTTCTACAGGGGGCTGGGATACGCAGTATTTT.

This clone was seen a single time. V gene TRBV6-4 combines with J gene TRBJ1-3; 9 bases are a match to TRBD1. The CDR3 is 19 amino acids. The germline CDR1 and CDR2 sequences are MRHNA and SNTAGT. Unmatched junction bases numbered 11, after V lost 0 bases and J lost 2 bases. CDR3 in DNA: TGTGCCAGCAGTGACTCGTACGTAAACAGGGGGCTTACTGGAAACACCATATATTTT. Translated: CASSDSYVNRGLTGNTIYF.

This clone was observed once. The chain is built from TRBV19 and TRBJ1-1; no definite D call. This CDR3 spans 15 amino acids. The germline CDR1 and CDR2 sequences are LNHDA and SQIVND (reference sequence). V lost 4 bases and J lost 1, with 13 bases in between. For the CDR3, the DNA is TGTGCCAGTAGTAAACAGAGAACGAGGAACACTGAAGCTTTCTTT. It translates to CASSKQRTRNTEAFF.

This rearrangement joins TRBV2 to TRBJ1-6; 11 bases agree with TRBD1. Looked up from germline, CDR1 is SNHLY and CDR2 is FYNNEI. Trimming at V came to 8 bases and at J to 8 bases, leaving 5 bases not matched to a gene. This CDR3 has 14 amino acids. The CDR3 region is CASADRGLDSPLHF. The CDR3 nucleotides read TGTGCCAGCGCGGACAGGGGGCTCGATTCACCCCTCCACTTT.

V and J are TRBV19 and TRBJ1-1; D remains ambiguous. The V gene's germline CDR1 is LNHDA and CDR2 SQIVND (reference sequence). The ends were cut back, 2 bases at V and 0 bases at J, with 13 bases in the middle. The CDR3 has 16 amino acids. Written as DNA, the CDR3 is TGTGCCAGTAGTATATCCTCGGCGGGAATGAACACTGAAGCTTTCTTT. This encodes CASSISSAGMNTEAFF.